This TCR beta chain was captured in a study of T cell responses to AZD1222 COVID-19 vaccine. TCRdb's copy holds only in-frame clones and misses some; the assay was immunoSEQ multiplex PCR. The table has roughly 120,000 clones, over 75% seen once. The germline gives CDR1 MDHEN, CDR2 SYDVKM. Deletions cut 2 bases from V and 0 bases from J, with 8 bases between. The length of the CDR3 is 14 residues. The input for sequencing was peripheral blood, taken on day 0 of AZD1222 vaccination. The sequence was obtained from an adult in good health. V and J are TRBV28 and TRBJ2-7; either TRBD1 or TRBD2 may supply D (5 bases each). CDR3 protein: CASSLGGLSYEQYF. The CDR3 coding sequence is TGTGCCAGCAGTTTAGGGGGTCTCTCCTACGAGCAGTACTTC.